A single sample gave rise to the 5 T cell receptor beta chains below, sequenced in a study of T cell responses to AZD1222 COVID-19 vaccine. Sequencing was performed with immunoSEQ multiplex PCR; in TCRdb, only in-frame clones are kept and a portion is missing. Here the sample spans about 97,000 clones, about 89% being singletons. The sample consisted of peripheral blood, taken on day 0 of AZD1222 vaccination. All receptors come from an adult in good health.

The CDR3, as DNA: TGTGCCAGTAGTGCTCCAGCTCCTATGAACACTGAAGCTTTCTTT. Residues: CASSAPAPMNTEAFF. The genes are TRBV19 and TRBJ1-1; D gene uncertain. Germline V gene data show CDR1 as LNHDA and CDR2 as SQIVND (reference sequence). This CDR3 contains 15 residues. Trimming removed 5 bases at V and 0 bases at J, with 13 bases between.

This chain connects TRBV7-2 to TRBJ2-1; TRBD2 agrees at 7 bases. The V segment lost 5 bases and the J segment 6 bases; nucleotides outside the gene matches: 10. This CDR3 region has 15 residues. Germline-derived CDR1 and CDR2 are SGHTA and FQGNSA. In nucleotides, the CDR3 is TGTGCCAGCAGCGCGCGACTAGCCGGCGGCAATGAGCAGTTCTTC. Translated: CASSARLAGGNEQFF.

The chain couples TRBV7-9 to TRBJ1-1; D remains unclear. Germline CDR1 SEHNR, CDR2 FQNEAQ (reference sequence). V lost 5 bases and J 4 bases, leaving 20 bases between the germline ends. The CDR3 totals 16 residues. The CDR3: CASSVPLDGGSTEAFF. DNA for the CDR3: TGTGCCAGCAGCGTCCCCCTAGACGGAGGGAGCACTGAAGCTTTCTTT.

This chain uses TRBV15 with TRBJ2-7; D remains ambiguous. The ends were cut back, 1 base at V and 7 bases at J, with 14 bases in the middle. CDR3 length equals 14 residues. The V gene's germline CDR1 is LNHNV and CDR2 YYDKDF (reference sequence). CDR3 in amino acids: CATSRALNPGEQYF. The DNA of the CDR3 is TGTGCCACCAGCAGAGCCCTGAACCCCGGGGAGCAGTACTTC.

The J gene is TRBJ2-2, the V gene TRBV4-3; 8 bases fit TRBD1. The germline V gene encodes CDR1 LGHNA and CDR2 YSLEER. Trimming at V came to 0 bases and at J to 4 bases, leaving 7 bases not matched to a gene. The CDR3 is 17 residues long. CDR3 protein: CASSQDSETGATGELFF. The DNA of the CDR3 is TGCGCCAGCAGCCAAGATTCCGAGACAGGGGCCACCGGGGAGCTGTTTTTT.